The entry below describes one T cell receptor (beta chain). Its cognate antigen is unknown. The sample comes from a study of beta chain features in type 1 diabetes. All of the sorted populations showed purity greater than 95%. Sequencing targeted expressed TCRB transcripts, as all isolated RNA had been reverse transcribed. Some clones are missing from TCRdb's copy, which holds only in-frame ones; the method was immunoSEQ multiplex PCR. Here the sample spans roughly 150,000 clones, 9% being singletons. General observations from the study: Significant though moderate, a shortening of TCRB CDR3s appeared in all four CD4+ subsets of Type 1 diabetes patients.

The sequence was collected from a woman between 25 and 40 years old with type 1 diabetes. Sequencing was performed on central memory CD4+ T cells from blood.

The CDR3 nucleotides read TGCGCCAGCAGCTTGGGCGGGAGTTCCTACAATGAGCAGTTCTTC. Translating gives CASSLGGSSYNEQFF. The chain is built from TRBV5-1 and TRBJ2-1; 7 nucleotides agree with TRBD2. Germline CDR1 reads SGHRS; CDR2 reads YFSETQ. The CDR3 runs 15 residues. V shed 0 bases and J 1 base; nucleotides not matched to a gene: 1. Drawing the rest from reference TRBV5-1 and TRBJ2-1, the complete variable domain is KAGVTQTPRYLIKTRGQQVTLSCSPISGHRSVSWYQQTPGQGLQFLFEYFSETQRNKGNFPGRFSGRQFSNSRSEMNVSTLELGDSALYLCASSLGGSSYNEQFFGPGTRLTVL.